What follows is one TCR beta chain and its context. V lost 8 bases and J lost 0, with 15 bases in between. CDR3 length: 14 amino acids. Germline-derived CDR1 and CDR2 are DFQATT and SNEGSKA (reference sequence). This entry comes from a study of response to subunit inactivated influenza vaccine. From the RT-PCR reads, TCRdb called clonotypes with MiXCR, one entry per CDR3 protein. Here the sample spans around 540,000 distinct CDR3 sequences, about an eighth being singletons. The sequencing here drew on PBMCs from blood, taken on the day of vaccination. The clonotype originates from a man aged 50-59 years who received an inactivated influenza vaccine. The chain carries TRBV20-1 and TRBJ2-3, with D maybe TRBD2 (5 bases). CDR3 sequence reads: CSLRRGPSTDTQYF. The CDR3 bases are TGCAGTCTTCGTCGCGGGCCTAGCACAGATACGCAGTATTTT.